The 5 T cell receptor beta chains reported below all come from one sample, sequenced in a study of blood T cell repertoires in COVID-19. Using immunoSEQ multiplex PCR, the repertoire was profiled, and TCRdb retains in-frame clones only, with some absent. Of about 110,000 clones in the sample, 86% are singletons; the top ten hold 3.5% to 5.5%. Sample: peripheral blood. Source of these receptors: a middle-aged man with acute or convalescent COVID-19.

The rearrangement links TRBV18 to TRBJ1-1; D unclear. The CDR3 consists of 13 residues. Germline V gives CDR1 KGHSH, CDR2 LQKENI. V lost 5 bases to trimming and J lost 4 bases, with 11 bases between them. The CDR3 DNA follows: TGTGCCAGCTCATCTAAGGGAGTCACTGAAGCTTTCTTT. Translated: CASSSKGVTEAFF. The full variable domain, in which reference TRBV18 and TRBJ1-1 provide the parts outside the CDR3, is NAGVMQNPRHLVRRRGQEARLRCSPMKGHSHVYWYRQLPEEGLKFMVYLQKENIIDESGMPKERFSAEFPKEGPSILRIQQVVRGDSAAYFCASSSKGVTEAFFGQGTRLTVV.

The J gene is TRBJ2-1, the V gene TRBV7-3; TRBD2 aligns across 10 bases. Trimming cost V 1 base and J 9 bases; bases outside gene matches: 12. The CDR3 is 17 amino acids. Germline CDR1 and CDR2: SGHTA and FQGTGA. The CDR3 is CASSLIPVAGGSVEQFF. The CDR3 bases are TGTGCCAGCAGCTTAATCCCCGTAGCGGGGGGTAGCGTTGAGCAGTTCTTC.

Written as DNA, the CDR3 is TGTGCCAGTAGTATTTCGGCAGGCCGCGACACCATATATTTT. Its protein is CASSISAGRDTIYF. J is TRBJ1-3 and V is TRBV19; D unclear. Trimming left V 3 bases short and J 8 bases short, with 14 bases between. Germline assignment: CDR1 LNHDA and CDR2 SQIVND (reference sequence). The CDR3 extends over 14 amino acids.

V is TRBV30 and J is TRBJ1-4, with D maybe TRBD1 (5 bases). There are 14 residues in the CDR3. V lost 0 bases to trimming and J lost 4 bases, with 9 bases between them. Germline CDR1 GTSNPN, CDR2 SVGIG (reference sequence). The DNA for the CDR3 is TGTGCCTGGAGTGTAGGGGCAAATAATGAAAAACTGTTTTTT. Amino acid sequence: CAWSVGANNEKLFF.

The rearrangement uses TRBV30 and TRBJ2-5; possibly TRBD1 for D (8 bases). The CDR3 runs 15 residues. Trimming removed 3 bases at V and 4 bases at J, with 18 bases between. The germline V gene encodes CDR1 GTSNPN and CDR2 SVGIG (reference sequence). In nucleotides, the CDR3 is TGTGCCTGGAGCATAACAGGGGGAGGGCGAGAGACCCAGTACTTC. Protein sequence: CAWSITGGGRETQYF.